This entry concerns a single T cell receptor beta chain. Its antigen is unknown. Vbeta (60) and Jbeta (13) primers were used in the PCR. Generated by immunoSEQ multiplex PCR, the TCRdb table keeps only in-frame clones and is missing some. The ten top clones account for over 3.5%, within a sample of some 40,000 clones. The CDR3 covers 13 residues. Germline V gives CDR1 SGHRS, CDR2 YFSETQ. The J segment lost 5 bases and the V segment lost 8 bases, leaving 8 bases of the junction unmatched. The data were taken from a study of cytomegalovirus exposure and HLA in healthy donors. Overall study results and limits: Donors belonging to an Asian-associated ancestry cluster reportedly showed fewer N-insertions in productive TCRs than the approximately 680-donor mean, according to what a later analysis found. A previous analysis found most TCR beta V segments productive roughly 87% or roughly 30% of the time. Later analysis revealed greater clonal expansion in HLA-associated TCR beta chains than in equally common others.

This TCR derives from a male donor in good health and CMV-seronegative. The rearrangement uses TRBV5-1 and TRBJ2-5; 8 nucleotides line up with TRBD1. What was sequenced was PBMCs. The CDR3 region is CASSTGDPETQYF. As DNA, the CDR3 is TGCGCCAGTTCGACAGGGGATCCGGAGACCCAGTACTTC.